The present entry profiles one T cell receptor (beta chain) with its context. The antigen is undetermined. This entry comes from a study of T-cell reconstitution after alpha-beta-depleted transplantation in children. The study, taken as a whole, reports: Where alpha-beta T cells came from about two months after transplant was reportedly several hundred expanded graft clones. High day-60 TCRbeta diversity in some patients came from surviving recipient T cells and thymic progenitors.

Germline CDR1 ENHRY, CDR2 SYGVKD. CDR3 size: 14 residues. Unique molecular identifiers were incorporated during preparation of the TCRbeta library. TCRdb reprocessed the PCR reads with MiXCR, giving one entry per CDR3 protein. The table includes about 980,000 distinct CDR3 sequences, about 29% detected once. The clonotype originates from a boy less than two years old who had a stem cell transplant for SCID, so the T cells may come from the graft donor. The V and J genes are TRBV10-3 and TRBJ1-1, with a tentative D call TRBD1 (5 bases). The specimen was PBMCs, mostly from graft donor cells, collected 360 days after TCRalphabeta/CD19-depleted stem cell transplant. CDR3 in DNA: TGTGTCACCATGAGAGGGGAAGGGAACACTGAAGCTTTCTTT. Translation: CVTMRGEGNTEAFF.